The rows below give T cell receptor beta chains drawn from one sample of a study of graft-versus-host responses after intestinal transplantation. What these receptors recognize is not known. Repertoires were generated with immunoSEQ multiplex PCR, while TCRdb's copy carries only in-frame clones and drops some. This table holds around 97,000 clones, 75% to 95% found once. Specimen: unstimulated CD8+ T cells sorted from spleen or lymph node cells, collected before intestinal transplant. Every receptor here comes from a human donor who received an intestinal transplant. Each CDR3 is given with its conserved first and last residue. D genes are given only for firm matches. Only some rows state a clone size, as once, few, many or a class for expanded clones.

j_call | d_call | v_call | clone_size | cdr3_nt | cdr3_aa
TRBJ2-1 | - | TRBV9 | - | TGTGCCTCTAACAGGGAAAATGGAGATGAGCAGTTCTTC | CASNRENGDEQFF
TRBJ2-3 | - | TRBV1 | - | TGCACCAGCAGACACGGGACTAGCGGGGGGGTTTCGCCAGATACGCAGTATTTT | CTSRHGTSGGVSPDTQYF
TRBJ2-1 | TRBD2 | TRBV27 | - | TGTGCCAGCAGTTTTAGGGCGGGAGGGCCCTACAATGAGCAGTTCTTC | CASSFRAGGPYNEQFF
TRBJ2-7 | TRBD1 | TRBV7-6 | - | TGTGCCAGCAGCCCCACAGGGGGCCGAGGCGAGCAGTACTTC | CASSPTGGRGEQYF
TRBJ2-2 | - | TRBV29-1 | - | TGCAGCGTTGAAAGGCAGGGTGGCACCGGGGAGCTGTTTTTT | CSVERQGGTGELFF
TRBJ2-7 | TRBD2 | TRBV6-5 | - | TGTGCCAGCAGTGGGTTTAGGACTAGAGCGCGGGAGCAGTACTTC | CASSGFRTRAREQYF
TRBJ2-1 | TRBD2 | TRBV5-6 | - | TGTGCCAGCAGCTCGGAGACTAGCGGATTAAATGAGCAGTTCTTC | CASSSETSGLNEQFF
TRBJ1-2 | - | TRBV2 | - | TGTGCCAGCCCCCCCCCTTCGGTAAGGGGGGGGCGCGGCTATGGCTACACCTTC | CASPPPSVRGGRGYGYTF
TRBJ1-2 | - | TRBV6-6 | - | TGTGCCAGCAGTTACTCGGGGGGCGATGGCTACACCTTC | CASSYSGGDGYTF
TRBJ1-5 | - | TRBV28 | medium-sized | TGTGCCAGCAACCCCCCGGACGGGGCTGGGCGTGGGCAGCCCCAGCATTTT | CASNPPDGAGRGQPQHF
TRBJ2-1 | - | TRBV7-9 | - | TGTGCCAGTACTCACCCGGGGGATGAGCAGTTCTTC | CASTHPGDEQFF
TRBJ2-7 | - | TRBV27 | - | TGTGCCAGCAGCCCAGACAGACTCGAGCAGTACTTC | CASSPDRLEQYF
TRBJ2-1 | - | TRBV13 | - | TGTGCCAGCAGCTCCTCCCCGGGGCCCTCGAGTCCCTACAATGAGCAGTTCTTC | CASSSSPGPSSPYNEQFF
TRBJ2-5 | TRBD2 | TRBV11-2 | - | TGTGCCAGCAGCTTAGGGTTGGTCGGCGGGGGACAAGAGACCCAGTACTTC | CASSLGLVGGGQETQYF
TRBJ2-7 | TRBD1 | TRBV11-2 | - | TGTGCCAGCAGCACCTCCGGGGGACAGGGGGCCTACGAGCAGTACTTC | CASSTSGGQGAYEQYF
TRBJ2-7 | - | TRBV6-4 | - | TGTGCCAGCAGCCCCGGGACACTGTTCTACGAGCAGTACTTC | CASSPGTLFYEQYF
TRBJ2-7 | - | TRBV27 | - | TGTGCCAGCAGTTTATTTACGGGGGTCGAGCAGTACTTC | CASSLFTGVEQYF
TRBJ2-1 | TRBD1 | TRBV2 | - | TGTGCCAGCAGCCCCGGAAAACAGGGGGGATACTACAATGAGCAGTTCTTC | CASSPGKQGGYYNEQFF
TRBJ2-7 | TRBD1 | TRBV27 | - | TGTGCCAGCCGCGAGACAGGGGCGTACGAGCAGTACTTC | CASRETGAYEQYF
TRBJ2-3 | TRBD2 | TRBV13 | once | TGTGCCAGCGTCCTAGCGGGGGCCCCAGGAGATACGCAGTATTTT | CASVLAGAPGDTQYF
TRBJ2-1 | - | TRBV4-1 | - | TGCGCCAGCAGCCAAGAGTTAGGAGGCTCCTACAATGAGCAGTTCTTC | CASSQELGGSYNEQFF
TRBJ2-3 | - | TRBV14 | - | TGTGCCAGCAGCCACACCGGGAGCTCAGATACGCAGTATTTT | CASSHTGSSDTQYF
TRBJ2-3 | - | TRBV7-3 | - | TGTGCCAGCAGCCCGACCGGGGCGAACACAGATACGCAGTATTTT | CASSPTGANTDTQYF
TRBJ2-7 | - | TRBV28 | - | TGTGCCAGCAGTTTCGGACAGAGCGAGCAGTACTTC | CASSFGQSEQYF
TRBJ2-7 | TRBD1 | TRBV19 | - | TGTGCCAGTAGTCCGGGACAGGGGGCTTACGAGCAGTACTTC | CASSPGQGAYEQYF
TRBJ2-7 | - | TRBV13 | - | TGTGCCAGCAGCTTAAGTGGGAGAATCTCCGAGCAGTACTTC | CASSLSGRISEQYF
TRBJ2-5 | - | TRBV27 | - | TGTGCCAGCAGTAACCATCTAGCAGGGCAAGAGACCCAGTACTTC | CASSNHLAGQETQYF
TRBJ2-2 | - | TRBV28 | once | TGTGCCAGCAGTTTAGCCATACAGGGGAACACCGGGGAGCTGTTTTTT | CASSLAIQGNTGELFF
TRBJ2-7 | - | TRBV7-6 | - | TGTGCCAGCAGCTTACCCGGGGGCTCTGAGGAGCAGTACTTC | CASSLPGGSEEQYF
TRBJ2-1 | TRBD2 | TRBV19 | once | TGTGCCAGTAGTATATCGGCTAGCGGGAGTTTATGGCATGAGCAGTTCTTC | CASSISASGSLWHEQFF
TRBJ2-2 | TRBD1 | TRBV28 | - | TGTGCCAGCAGCCCTAAGGACAGGGAAGACACCGGGGAGCTGTTTTTT | CASSPKDREDTGELFF
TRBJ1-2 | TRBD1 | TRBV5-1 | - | TGCGCCAGCAGCTTGGTGGGGGACAGTTGGAGGTATGGCTACACCTTC | CASSLVGDSWRYGYTF